This T cell receptor (beta chain) appears in the sequencing data of a study of T cell repertoires in cytomegalovirus infection. In the study overall: The study used recently identified HLA-C-restricted and well-studied HLA-B-restricted CMV epitopes. It can be stated that public TCR beta signatures indicated CMV infection as well as a matching HLA type. General observations from the study: The ex vivo response was dominated by HLA-C-restricted CMV-specific TCR beta clonotypes.

Remarks on this clonotype: Its antigen is currently unknown.

Using its own MiXCR run on the reads, TCRdb lists one record per CDR3 protein. The profile shows 400,000 to 600,000 distinct CDR3 sequences, roughly 43% of them singletons. This clonotype originated in a human donor in good health (CMV status not recorded). Some clones in this sample may be carry-over from other donors' samples. Sequenced here: cultured PBMCs, sampled from culture after CMV antigen stimulation.

This CDR3 reads CASTPGGSGNQPQHF. The CDR3 region has the DNA TGTGCCAGCACCCCGGGAGGGTCAGGCAATCAGCCCCAGCATTTT. This chain links TRBV12-3 or TRBV12-4 with TRBJ1-5; D is undetermined. Deletions cut 7 bases from V and 2 bases from J, with 15 bases between. The CDR3 runs 15 residues.